This TCR beta chain was obtained from a study of cytotoxic CD8 clonotypes in ibrutinib-treated CLL. About the research overall: An average of approximately 260,000 productive templates and approximately 91,000 productive rearrangements was obtained per sample.

Produced via immunoSEQ multiplex PCR; TCRdb's table is partial and in-frame only. The sample shows 25,000 to 30,000 clones, 57% of them seen only once. Germline assignment: CDR1 MGHRA and CDR2 YSYEKL. The CDR3 consists of 15 residues. V lost 3 bases and J 4 bases, leaving 12 bases between the germline ends. Sequenced here: PBMCs, sampled before ibrutinib treatment. The chain couples TRBV4-1 to TRBJ2-2; the D is unclear. This receptor was identified in a human donor with chronic lymphocytic leukemia. The CDR3 DNA is TGCGCCAGCAGCCAGACGGACGGTGGCACCGGGGAGCTGTTTTTT. Translated: CASSQTDGGTGELFF.